This entry concerns a single TCR beta chain. TCRdb analysed the 5' RACE reads with MiXCR anew, one entry per CDR3 protein. This table has 40,000 to 55,000 distinct CDR3 sequences, roughly a fifth appearing once. The CDR3 runs 14 residues. Germline CDR1 MNHEY, CDR2 SVGEGT. The V and J ends lost 4 bases and 2 bases respectively, with 10 bases between them. Cells sorted as Tregs were CD4+, CD25+ and CD127-/low. Sequencing input: Tregs sorted from a lymph node. This receptor was identified in a female donor with breast cancer. V gene TRBV6-2 or TRBV6-3 combines with J gene TRBJ2-3; the D call may be TRBD1 or TRBD2 (5 bases each). CDR3 bases: TGTGCCAGCAGTTTTCGGGACGACACAGATACGCAGTATTTT. It encodes CASSFRDDTDTQYF.